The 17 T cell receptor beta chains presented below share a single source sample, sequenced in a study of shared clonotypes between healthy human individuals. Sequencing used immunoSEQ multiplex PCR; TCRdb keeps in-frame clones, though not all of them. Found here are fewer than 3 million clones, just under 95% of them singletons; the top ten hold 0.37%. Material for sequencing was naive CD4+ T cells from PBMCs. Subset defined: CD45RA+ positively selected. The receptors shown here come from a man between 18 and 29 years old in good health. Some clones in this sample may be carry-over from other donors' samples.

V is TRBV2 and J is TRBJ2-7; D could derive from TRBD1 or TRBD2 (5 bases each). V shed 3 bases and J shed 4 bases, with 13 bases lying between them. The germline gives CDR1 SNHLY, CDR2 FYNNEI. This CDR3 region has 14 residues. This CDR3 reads CASSDGDDVYEQYF. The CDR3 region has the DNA TGTGCCAGCAGTGATGGGGACGACGTTTACGAGCAGTACTTC.

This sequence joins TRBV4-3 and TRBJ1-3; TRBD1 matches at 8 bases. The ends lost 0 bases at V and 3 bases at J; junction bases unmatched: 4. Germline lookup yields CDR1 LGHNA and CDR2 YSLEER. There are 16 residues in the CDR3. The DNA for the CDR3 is TGCGCCAGCAGCCAAGAAGCAGGGGGCGGTGGAAACACCATATATTTT. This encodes CASSQEAGGGGNTIYF.

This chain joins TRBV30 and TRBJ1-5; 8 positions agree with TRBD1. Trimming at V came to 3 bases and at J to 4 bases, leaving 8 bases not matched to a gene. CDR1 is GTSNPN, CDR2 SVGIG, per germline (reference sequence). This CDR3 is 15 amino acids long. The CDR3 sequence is CAWSFDRGDNQPQHF. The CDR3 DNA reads TGTGCCTGGAGCTTCGACAGGGGTGATAATCAGCCCCAGCATTTT. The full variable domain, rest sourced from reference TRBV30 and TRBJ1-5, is SQTIHQWPATLVQPVGSPLSLECTVEGTSNPNLYWYRQAAGRGLQLLFYSVGIGQISSEVPQNLSASRPQDRQFILSSKKLLLSDSGFYLCAWSFDRGDNQPQHFGDGTRLSIL.

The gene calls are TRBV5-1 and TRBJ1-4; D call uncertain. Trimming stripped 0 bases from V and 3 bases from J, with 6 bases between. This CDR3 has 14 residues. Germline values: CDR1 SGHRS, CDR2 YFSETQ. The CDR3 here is CASSLGHSNEKLFF. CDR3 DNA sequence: TGCGCCAGCAGCTTGGGACATTCTAATGAAAAACTGTTTTTT.

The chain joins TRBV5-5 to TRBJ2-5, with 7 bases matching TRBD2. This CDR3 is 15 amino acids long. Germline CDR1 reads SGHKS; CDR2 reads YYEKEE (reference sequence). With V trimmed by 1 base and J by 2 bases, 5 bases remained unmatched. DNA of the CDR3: TGTGCCAGCAGCTTGACAGGCGGGAGACAAGAGACCCAGTACTTC. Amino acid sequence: CASSLTGGRQETQYF.

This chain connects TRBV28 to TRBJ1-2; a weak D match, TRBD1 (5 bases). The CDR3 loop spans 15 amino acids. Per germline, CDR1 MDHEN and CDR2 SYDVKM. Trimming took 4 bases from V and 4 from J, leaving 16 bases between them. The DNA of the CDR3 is TGTGCCAGCAGTTCCCCGGGGGGGGTTGGCTATGGCTACACCTTC. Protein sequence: CASSSPGGVGYGYTF.

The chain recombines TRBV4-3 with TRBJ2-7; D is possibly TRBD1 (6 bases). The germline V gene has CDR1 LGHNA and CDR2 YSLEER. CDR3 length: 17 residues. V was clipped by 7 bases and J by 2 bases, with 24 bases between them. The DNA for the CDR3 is TGCGCCAGCACCAGAAAGCGAAAGCAGGGGCTTACCTACGAGCAGTACTTC. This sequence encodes CASTRKRKQGLTYEQYF.

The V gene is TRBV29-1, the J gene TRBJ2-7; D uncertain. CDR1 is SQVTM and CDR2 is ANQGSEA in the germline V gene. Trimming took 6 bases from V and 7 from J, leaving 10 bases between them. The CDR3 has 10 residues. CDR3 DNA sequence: TGCAGCGTGCTGACCGTTGAGCAGTACTTC. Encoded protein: CSVLTVEQYF.

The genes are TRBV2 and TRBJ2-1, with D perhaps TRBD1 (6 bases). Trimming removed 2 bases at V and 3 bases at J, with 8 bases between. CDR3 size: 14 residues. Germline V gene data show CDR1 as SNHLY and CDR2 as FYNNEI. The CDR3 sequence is CASSERQDYNEQFF. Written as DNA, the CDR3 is TGTGCCAGCAGTGAACGACAGGACTACAATGAGCAGTTCTTC.

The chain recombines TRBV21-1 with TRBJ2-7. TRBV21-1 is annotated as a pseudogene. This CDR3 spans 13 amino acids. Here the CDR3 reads CASSKEDRYEQYF. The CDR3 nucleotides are TGTGCCAGCAGCAAAGAGGATAGATACGAGCAGTACTTC.

The CDR3 coding sequence is TGTGCCAGCAGTTTACGGACTAGCGCCAACAATGAGCAGTTCTTC. It yields the protein CASSLRTSANNEQFF. This chain connects TRBV28 to TRBJ2-1; 9 bases are a match to TRBD2. V was clipped by 2 bases and J by 5 bases; unmatched bases: 4. The CDR3 spans 15 residues. Germline CDR1 reads MDHEN; CDR2 reads SYDVKM.

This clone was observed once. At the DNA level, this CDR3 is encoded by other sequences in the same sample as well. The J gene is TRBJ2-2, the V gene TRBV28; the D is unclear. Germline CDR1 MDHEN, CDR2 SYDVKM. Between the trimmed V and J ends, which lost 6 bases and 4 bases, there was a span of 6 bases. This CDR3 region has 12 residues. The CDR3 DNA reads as TGTGCCAGCAGGTTGAGCACCGGGGAGCTGTTTTTT. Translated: CASRLSTGELFF. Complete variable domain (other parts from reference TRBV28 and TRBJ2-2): DVKVTQSSRYLVKRTGEKVFLECVQDMDHENMFWYRQDPGLGLRLIYFSYDVKMKEKGDIPEGYSVSREKKERFSLILESASTNQTSMYLCASRLSTGELFFGEGSRLTVL.

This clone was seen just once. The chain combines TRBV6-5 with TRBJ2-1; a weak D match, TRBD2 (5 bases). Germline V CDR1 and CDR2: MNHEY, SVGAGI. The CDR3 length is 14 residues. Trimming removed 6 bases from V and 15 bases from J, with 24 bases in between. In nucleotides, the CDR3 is TGTGCCAGCAGCCTACTAGGACCCCCCTCCGAACCGTTCTTC. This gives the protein CASSLLGPPSEPFF.

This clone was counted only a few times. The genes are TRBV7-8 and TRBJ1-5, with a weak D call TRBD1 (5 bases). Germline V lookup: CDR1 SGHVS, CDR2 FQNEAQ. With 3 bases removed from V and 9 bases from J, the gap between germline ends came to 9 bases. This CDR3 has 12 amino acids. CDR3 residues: CASSFGGGPQHF. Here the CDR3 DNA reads TGTGCCAGCAGCTTTGGGGGAGGGCCCCAGCATTTT.

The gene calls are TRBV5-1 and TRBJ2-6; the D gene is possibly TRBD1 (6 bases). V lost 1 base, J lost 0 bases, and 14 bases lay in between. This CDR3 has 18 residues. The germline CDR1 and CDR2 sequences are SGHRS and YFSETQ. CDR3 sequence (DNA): TGCGCCAGCAGCTTGCTGGGGGCCGACCCCTCTGGGGCCAACGTCCTGACTTTC. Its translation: CASSLLGADPSGANVLTF.

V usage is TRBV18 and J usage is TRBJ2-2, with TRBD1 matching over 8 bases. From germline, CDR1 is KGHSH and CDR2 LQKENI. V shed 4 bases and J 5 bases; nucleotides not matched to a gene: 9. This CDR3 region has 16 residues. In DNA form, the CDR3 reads TGTGCCAGCTCACGGCTCACAGGGGGATCAACCGGGGAGCTGTTTTTT. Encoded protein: CASSRLTGGSTGELFF.

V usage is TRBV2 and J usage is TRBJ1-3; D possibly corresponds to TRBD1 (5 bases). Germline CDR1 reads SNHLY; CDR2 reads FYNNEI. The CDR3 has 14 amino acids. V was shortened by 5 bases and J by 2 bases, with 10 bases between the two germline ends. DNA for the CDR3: TGTGCCAGCAGTAAGGGACCGGCTGGAAACACCATATATTTT. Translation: CASSKGPAGNTIYF.